The sequence of this TCR beta chain was determined in a study of blood T cell repertoires in COVID-19. Across the whole study: Material from acute and convalescent COVID-19 was sourced from the United States, Italy and Spain.

In the authors' workflow: The authors estimated nucleated cell counts from reference gene primer amplification. Sequencing was performed with immunoSEQ multiplex PCR; in TCRdb, only in-frame clones are kept and a portion is missing. The V and J calls and clone size were taken over from that table, and D and trimming were inferred from the DNA. The table records roughly 150,000 clones, around 80% of them present only once. Germline V gives CDR1 SGHRS, CDR2 YFSETQ. The V segment lost 0 bases and the J segment 7 bases; nucleotides outside the gene matches: 8. This CDR3 contains 16 residues. Sequenced input: peripheral blood. The clonotype was recovered from a woman aged 45-59 years in a cohort sampled during active or convalescent COVID-19. The chain couples TRBV5-1 to TRBJ1-4, with 8 bases fitting TRBD1. The DNA for the CDR3 is TGCGCCAGCAGCTTGGCCCAGGGAGACAGGGGTGAAAAACTGTTTTTT. This translates into CASSLAQGDRGEKLFF. Based on the CDR3 plus reference TRBV5-1 and TRBJ1-4, the full variable domain is KAGVTQTPRYLIKTRGQQVTLSCSPISGHRSVSWYQQTPGQGLQFLFEYFSETQRNKGNFPGRFSGRQFSNSRSEMNVSTLELGDSALYLCASSLAQGDRGEKLFFGSGTQLSVL.